The source of this T cell receptor beta chain is a study of blood T cell repertoires in COVID-19. Study at large: The United States, Italy and Spain provided the acute and convalescent COVID-19 samples.

Original processing notes: Estimated nucleated cell counts came from reference gene primer amplification. Clones were read by immunoSEQ multiplex PCR, and TCRdb kept only the in-frame ones, dropping some. The V and J calls and clone size come from that table; D and trimming were worked out from the DNA. Among approximately 190,000 clones listed, about nine tenths were seen once. The CDR3 is made up of 17 amino acids. CDR1 is MDHEN and CDR2 is SYDVKM in the germline V gene. V lost 3 bases to trimming and J lost 9 bases; unmatched junction nucleotides: 15. Sequenced material: peripheral blood. This clonotype was sampled from a man between 50 and 59 years old with acute or convalescent COVID-19. The J gene is TRBJ2-1, the V gene TRBV28; TRBD2 matches at 9 bases. The DNA of the CDR3 is TGTGCCAGCAGTTTTCCGTCTAGCGGGACCCTCTTGGGTGAGCAGTTCTTC. Protein: CASSFPSSGTLLGEQFF. Combining the CDR3 with reference TRBV28 and TRBJ2-1 gives the whole variable domain DVKVTQSSRYLVKRTGEKVFLECVQDMDHENMFWYRQDPGLGLRLIYFSYDVKMKEKGDIPEGYSVSREKKERFSLILESASTNQTSMYLCASSFPSSGTLLGEQFFGPGTRLTVL.